The clone carrying this TCR beta chain was seen just once. No antigen is known for it. This table comes from immunoSEQ multiplex PCR, and its TCRdb copy is limited to in-frame clones, with some not included. The sample includes about 170,000 clones, approximately 92% of them seen just once. This specimen belongs to a study of T cell responses to AZD1222 COVID-19 vaccine. Study-wide results and limits: Nearly half of spike-specific TCRs reportedly go after variant regions that carry no mutations. Donor demographics were predominantly white British with a female majority; clonal diversity may be underestimated. It was only a handful of AZD1222 recipients who were seropositive at baseline. Researchers took repertoire samples only after the peak T cell response had come.

This specimen consisted of peripheral blood, obtained on day 0 of AZD1222 vaccination. The sequence came from an adult in good health.

In nucleotides, the CDR3 is TGCGCCAGCAGCTTCGAAGGTATGAACACTGAAGCTTTCTTT. The encoded protein is CASSFEGMNTEAFF. This chain uses TRBV5-1 with TRBJ1-1; D is unresolved. Germline V CDR1 and CDR2: SGHRS, YFSETQ. This CDR3 has 14 residues. V was shortened by 2 bases and J by 0 bases, with 8 bases between the two germline ends.